The source of this TCR beta chain is a study of blood T cell repertoires in COVID-19. Turning to the study itself: COVID-19 samples, acute and convalescent, were from the United States, Italy and Spain. The analysed material was cDNA or gDNA that came from T cells, B-cell-depleted T cells, or PBMCs.

Looked up from germline, CDR1 is LGHNA and CDR2 is YSLEER. The CDR3 is 13 residues long. The V gene lost 1 base and the J gene lost 11 bases, with 14 bases spanning the gap. Assay: immunoSEQ multiplex PCR; the TCRdb copy retains only in-frame clones and omits some. The sample consists of approximately 220,000 clones, 80% to 85% of them appearing once. The chain is built from TRBV4-3 and TRBJ1-1; D ambiguous. Sample: peripheral blood. The sequence derives from a woman aged 60 to 75 with acute or convalescent COVID-19. As DNA, the CDR3 is TGCGCCAGCAGCCAAGGGCCGTCCCGGGATGCTTTCTTT. This gives the protein CASSQGPSRDAFF.